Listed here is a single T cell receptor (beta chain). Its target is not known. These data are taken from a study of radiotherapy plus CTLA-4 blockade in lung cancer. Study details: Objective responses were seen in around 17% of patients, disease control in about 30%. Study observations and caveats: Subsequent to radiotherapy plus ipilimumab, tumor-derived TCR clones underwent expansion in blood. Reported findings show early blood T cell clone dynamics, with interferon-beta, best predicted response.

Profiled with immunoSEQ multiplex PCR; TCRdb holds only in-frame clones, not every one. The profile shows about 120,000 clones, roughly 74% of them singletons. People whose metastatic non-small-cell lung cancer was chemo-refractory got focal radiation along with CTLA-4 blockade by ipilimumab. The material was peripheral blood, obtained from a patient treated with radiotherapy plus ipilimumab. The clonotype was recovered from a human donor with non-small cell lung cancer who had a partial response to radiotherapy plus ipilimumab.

The CDR3 region is CASSFTSGLSYNEQFF. CDR3 coding DNA: TGCGCCAGCAGCTTTACTAGCGGGCTTTCCTACAATGAGCAGTTCTTC. The chain carries TRBV5-1 and TRBJ2-1, with 9 bases identical to TRBD2. The V segment lost 2 bases and the J segment 1 base; nucleotides outside the gene matches: 4. The CDR3 has 16 amino acids. From germline, CDR1 is SGHRS and CDR2 YFSETQ.